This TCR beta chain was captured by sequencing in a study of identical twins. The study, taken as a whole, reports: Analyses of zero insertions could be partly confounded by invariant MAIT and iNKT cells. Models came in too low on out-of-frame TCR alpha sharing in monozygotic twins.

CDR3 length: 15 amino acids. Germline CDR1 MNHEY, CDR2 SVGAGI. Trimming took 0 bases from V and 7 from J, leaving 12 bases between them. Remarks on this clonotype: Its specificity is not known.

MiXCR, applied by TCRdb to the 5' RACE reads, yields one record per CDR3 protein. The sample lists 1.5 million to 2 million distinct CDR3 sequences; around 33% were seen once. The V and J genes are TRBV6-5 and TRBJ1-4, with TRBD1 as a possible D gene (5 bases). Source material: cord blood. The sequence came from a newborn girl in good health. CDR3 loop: CASSYSGGGGEKLFF. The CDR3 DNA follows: TGTGCCAGCAGTTACTCCGGCGGGGGGGGTGAAAAACTGTTTTTT.